These 9 T cell receptor beta chains share one sample of origin, sequenced in a study of technical replicates of blood from several donors. Method: immunoSEQ multiplex PCR; TCRdb's copy keeps in-frame clones and lacks some. The table lists tens of thousands of clones, approximately 92% of them singletons. The sequencing input was T cells isolated from PBMCs. The receptors here all came from a human donor in good health.

This clone was found once. The chain joins TRBV15 to TRBJ1-2; no clear D gene. The CDR3 has 14 amino acids. Trimming took off 0 bases at V and 4 bases at J, with 9 bases between the two ends. Germline CDR1 LNHNV, CDR2 YYDKDF (reference sequence). In DNA form, the CDR3 reads TGTGCCACCAGCAGAGATACGGGGTTCTATGGCTACACCTTC. Its translation is CATSRDTGFYGYTF. The variable domain in full, with the rest retrieved from reference TRBV15 and TRBJ1-2, is DAMVIQNPRYQVTQFGKPVTLSCSQTLNHNVMYWYQQKSSQAPKLLFHYYDKDFNNEADTPDNFQSRRPNTSFCFLDIRSPGLGDTAMYLCATSRDTGFYGYTFGSGTRLTVV.

The chain uses TRBV20-1 and TRBJ2-5; D ambiguous. V was trimmed by 6 bases and J by 3 bases, leaving 5 bases between them. The CDR3 loop spans 10 amino acids. CDR1 DFQATT and CDR2 SNEGSKA come from the germline V gene (reference sequence). CDR3 sequence (DNA): TGCAGTGCCCTCGAAGAGACCCAGTACTTC. It codes for CSALEETQYF.

This clone has a handful of counts. This chain connects TRBV10-1 to TRBJ2-7, with a weak D call TRBD2 (5 bases). Trimming cost V 3 bases and J 6 bases, with 15 bases left between them. Looked up from germline, CDR1 is WNHNN and CDR2 is SYGVQD (reference sequence). This CDR3 has 14 amino acids. The CDR3 nucleotides read TGCGCCAGCAGTGATCCCGGGGAAGGGCCCGAGCAGTACTTC. Its translation: CASSDPGEGPEQYF.

The J gene is TRBJ2-3, the V gene TRBV5-1; 9 nucleotides agree with TRBD2. Germline V gene data show CDR1 as SGHRS and CDR2 as YFSETQ. The junction had 10 bases not matched to a gene; V was cut back by 4 bases and J by 4 bases. CDR3 length equals 16 residues. The CDR3: CASSPSLAGVSDTQYF. The CDR3 nucleotides are TGCGCCAGCAGCCCCAGTTTAGCGGGAGTATCAGATACGCAGTATTTT.

The J gene is TRBJ2-1, the V gene TRBV5-4; 12 bases match TRBD2. The CDR3 is made up of 15 amino acids. Germline CDR1 is SGHNT and CDR2 is YYREEE (reference sequence). V shed 0 bases and J 6 bases; nucleotides not matched to a gene: 1. CDR3 sequence reads: CASSLGLAGVNEQFF. The CDR3 nucleotides read TGTGCCAGCAGCTTGGGACTAGCGGGAGTCAATGAGCAGTTCTTC.

The J gene is TRBJ2-1, the V gene TRBV7-9; maybe TRBD1 (5 bases). This CDR3 has 12 amino acids. V lost 5 bases, J lost 6 bases, and 8 bases lay in between. Looked up from germline, CDR1 is SEHNR and CDR2 is FQNEAQ (reference sequence). This chain's CDR3 is CASSARVNEQFF. CDR3 coding DNA: TGTGCCAGCAGCGCCAGGGTCAATGAGCAGTTCTTC. Looking up the rest from reference TRBV7-9 and TRBJ2-1 gives the full variable domain: DTGVSQNPRHKITKRGQNVTFRCDPISEHNRLYWYRQTLGQGPEFLTYFQNEAQLEKSRLLSDRFSAERPKGSFSTLEIQRTEQGDSAMYLCASSARVNEQFFGPGTRLTVL.

The chain combines TRBV28 with TRBJ2-1, with 10 bases identical to TRBD1. Germline CDR1 reads MDHEN; CDR2 reads SYDVKM. The CDR3 is 16 amino acids. Trimming took 4 bases from V and 9 from J; bases not matched to a gene: 12. As DNA, the CDR3 is TGTGCCAGCAGTTCCAGACAGGGGGCGGTTTTCGGTGAGCAGTTCTTC. This encodes CASSSRQGAVFGEQFF.

The chain recombines TRBV13 with TRBJ1-1; D is possibly TRBD1 (5 bases). The CDR3 has 13 amino acids. Trimming left V 5 bases short and J 2 bases short, with 9 bases between. From germline, CDR1 is PRHDT and CDR2 FYEKMQ (reference sequence). The CDR3 sequence is CASSLTVNTEAFF. The CDR3 DNA reads as TGTGCCAGCAGCCTGACAGTTAACACTGAAGCTTTCTTT.

This clone was observed once. The chain has TRBV19 and TRBJ2-1; D is uncertain. Germline V gene data show CDR1 as LNHDA and CDR2 as SQIVND (reference sequence). The CDR3 spans 15 residues. The V end was cut by 3 bases, the J end by 4 bases, with 13 bases between. The CDR3: CASSIGGEPYNEQFF. Here the CDR3 DNA reads TGTGCCAGTAGTATCGGCGGAGAACCATACAATGAGCAGTTCTTC.